The clone carrying this T cell receptor (beta chain) was observed once. This sample was taken from a study of blood T cell repertoires in COVID-19. CDR3 size: 11 residues. V was trimmed by 6 bases and J by 8 bases, leaving 13 bases between them. Looked up from germline, CDR1 is SQVTM and CDR2 is ANQGSEA. Methods used by the authors: Reference gene primer amplification gave estimated nucleated cell counts. Sequencing used immunoSEQ multiplex PCR; TCRdb keeps in-frame clones, though not all of them. Clone size and the V and J calls come from that table; the DNA yielded D and trimming. Of 55,000 to 75,000 clones in the sample, around nine tenths were seen once.

The chain has TRBV29-1 and TRBJ1-2, with D possibly being TRBD1 (5 bases). Sequenced material: peripheral blood. The sequence derives from a man between 60 and 70 years old with acute or convalescent COVID-19. The CDR3 region is CSVKVGHGYTF. The CDR3 DNA is TGCAGCGTCAAGGTGGGGCACGGCTACACCTTC.